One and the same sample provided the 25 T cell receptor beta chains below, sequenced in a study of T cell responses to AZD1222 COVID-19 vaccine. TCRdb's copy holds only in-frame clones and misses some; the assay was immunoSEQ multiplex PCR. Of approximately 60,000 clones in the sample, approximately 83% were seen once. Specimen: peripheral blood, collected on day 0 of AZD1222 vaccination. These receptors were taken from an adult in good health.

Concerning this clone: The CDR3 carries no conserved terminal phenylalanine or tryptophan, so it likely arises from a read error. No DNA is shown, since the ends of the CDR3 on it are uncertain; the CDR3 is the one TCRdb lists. The CDR3 is CASSEAAGTNTIV. The chain couples TRBV2 to TRBJ2-3. Including both end residues, the CDR3 is 13 amino acids long. CDR1 and CDR2 (germline): SNHLY, FYNNEI.

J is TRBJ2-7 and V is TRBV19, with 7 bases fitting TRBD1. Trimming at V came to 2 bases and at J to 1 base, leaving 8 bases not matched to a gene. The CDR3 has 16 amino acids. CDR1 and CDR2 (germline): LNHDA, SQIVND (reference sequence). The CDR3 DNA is TGTGCCAGTAGTATATTTGGGGACAGTCCTTCCTACGAGCAGTACTTC. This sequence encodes CASSIFGDSPSYEQYF.

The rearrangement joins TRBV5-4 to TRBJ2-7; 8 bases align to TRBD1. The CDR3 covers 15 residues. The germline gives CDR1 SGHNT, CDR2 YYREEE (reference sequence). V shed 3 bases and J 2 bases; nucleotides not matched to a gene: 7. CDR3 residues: CASSWGQDLTYEQYF. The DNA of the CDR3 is TGTGCCAGCAGCTGGGGACAGGACCTAACCTACGAGCAGTACTTC. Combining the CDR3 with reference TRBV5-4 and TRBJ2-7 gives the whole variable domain ETGVTQSPTHLIKTRGQQVTLRCSSQSGHNTVSWYQQALGQGPQFIFQYYREEENGRGNFPPRFSGLQFPNYSSELNVNALELDDSALYLCASSWGQDLTYEQYFGPGTRLTVT.

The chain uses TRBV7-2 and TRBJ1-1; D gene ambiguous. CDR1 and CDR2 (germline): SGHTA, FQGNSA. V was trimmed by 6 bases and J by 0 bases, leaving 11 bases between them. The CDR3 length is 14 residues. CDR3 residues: CASSKDPVNTEAFF. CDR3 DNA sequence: TGTGCCAGCAGTAAAGACCCGGTGAACACTGAAGCTTTCTTT.

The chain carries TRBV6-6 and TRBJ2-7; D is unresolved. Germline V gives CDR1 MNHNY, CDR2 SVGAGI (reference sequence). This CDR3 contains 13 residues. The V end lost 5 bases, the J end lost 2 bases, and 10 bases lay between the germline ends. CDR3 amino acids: CASSMVKAYEQYF. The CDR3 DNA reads TGTGCCAGCAGTATGGTCAAGGCCTACGAGCAGTACTTC.

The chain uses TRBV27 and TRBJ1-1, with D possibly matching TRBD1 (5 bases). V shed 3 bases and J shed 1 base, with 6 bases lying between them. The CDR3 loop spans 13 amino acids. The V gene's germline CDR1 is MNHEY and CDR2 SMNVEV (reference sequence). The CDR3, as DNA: TGTGCCAGCAGTTTGGGACGGAACACTGAAGCTTTCTTT. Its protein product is CASSLGRNTEAFF.

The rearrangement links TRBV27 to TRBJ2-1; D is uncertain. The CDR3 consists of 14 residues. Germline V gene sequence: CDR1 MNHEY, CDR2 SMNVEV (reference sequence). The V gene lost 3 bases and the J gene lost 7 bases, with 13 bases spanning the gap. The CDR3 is CASSLERLGNEQFF. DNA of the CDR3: TGTGCCAGCAGTTTGGAGCGTTTGGGTAATGAGCAGTTCTTC.

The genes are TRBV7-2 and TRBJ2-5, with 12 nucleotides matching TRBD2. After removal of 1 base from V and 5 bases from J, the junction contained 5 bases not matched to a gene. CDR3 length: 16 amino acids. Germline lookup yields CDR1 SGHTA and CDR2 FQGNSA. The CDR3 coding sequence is TGTGCCAGCAGCTTAGGACTAGCGGGAGACGGGGAGACCCAGTACTTC. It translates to CASSLGLAGDGETQYF.

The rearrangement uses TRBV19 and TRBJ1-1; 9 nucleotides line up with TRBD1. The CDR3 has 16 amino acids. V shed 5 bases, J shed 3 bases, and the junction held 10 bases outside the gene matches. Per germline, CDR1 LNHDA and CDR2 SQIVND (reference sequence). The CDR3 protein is CASSPPGQGRYTEAFF. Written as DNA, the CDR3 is TGTGCCAGTAGTCCCCCGGGACAGGGTAGGTACACTGAAGCTTTCTTT. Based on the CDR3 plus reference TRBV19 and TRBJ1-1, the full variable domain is DGGITQSPKYLFRKEGQNVTLSCEQNLNHDAMYWYRQDPGQGLRLIYYSQIVNDFQKGDIAEGYSVSREKKESFPLTVTSAQKNPTAFYLCASSPPGQGRYTEAFFGQGTRLTVV.

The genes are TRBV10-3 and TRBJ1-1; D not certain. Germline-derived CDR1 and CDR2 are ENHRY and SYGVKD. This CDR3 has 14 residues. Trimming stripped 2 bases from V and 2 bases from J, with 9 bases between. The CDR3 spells CAISEAGRNTEAFF. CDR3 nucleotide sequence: TGTGCCATCAGTGAGGCGGGGAGAAACACTGAAGCTTTCTTT.

The CDR3 region is CASSLTLEGRGSAEYF. CDR3 DNA: TGTGCCAGTAGCCTTACCCTAGAGGGACGTGGGTCGGCGGAGTACTTC. The chain joins TRBV19 to TRBJ2-7; D is perhaps TRBD1 or TRBD2 (5 bases each). The CDR3 has 16 amino acids. Germline CDR1 LNHDA, CDR2 SQIVND (reference sequence). V was clipped by 6 bases and J by 11 bases, with 29 bases between them.

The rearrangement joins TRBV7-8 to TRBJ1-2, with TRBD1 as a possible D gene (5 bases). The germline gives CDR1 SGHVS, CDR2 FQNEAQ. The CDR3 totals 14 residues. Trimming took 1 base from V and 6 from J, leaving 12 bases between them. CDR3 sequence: CASSLVRGTDGYTF. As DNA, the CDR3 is TGTGCCAGCAGCTTAGTTCGGGGGACGGATGGCTACACCTTC.

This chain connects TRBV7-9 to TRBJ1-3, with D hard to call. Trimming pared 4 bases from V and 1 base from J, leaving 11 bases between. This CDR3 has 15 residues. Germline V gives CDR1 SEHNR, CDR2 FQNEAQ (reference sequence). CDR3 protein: CASSSNPLSGNTIYF. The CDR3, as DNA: TGTGCCAGCAGCTCGAACCCGTTGTCTGGAAACACCATATATTTT.

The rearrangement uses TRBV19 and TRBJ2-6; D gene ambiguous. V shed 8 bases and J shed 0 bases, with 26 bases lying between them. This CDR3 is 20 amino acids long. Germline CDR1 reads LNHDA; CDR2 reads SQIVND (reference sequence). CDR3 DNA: TGTGCCAGTCATGAGAGGCTGGACCTTCGATCCGGCTCTGGGGCCAACGTCCTGACTTTC. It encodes CASHERLDLRSGSGANVLTF.

CDR3 sequence: CSASSGTVYEQYF. The CDR3 region has the DNA TGCAGTGCTAGTTCGGGGACAGTCTACGAGCAGTACTTC. The rearrangement uses TRBV20-1 and TRBJ2-7; 7 bases are shared with TRBD1. The CDR3 runs to 13 residues. Trimming at V came to 3 bases and at J to 3 bases, leaving 5 bases not matched to a gene. Germline values: CDR1 DFQATT, CDR2 SNEGSKA (reference sequence).

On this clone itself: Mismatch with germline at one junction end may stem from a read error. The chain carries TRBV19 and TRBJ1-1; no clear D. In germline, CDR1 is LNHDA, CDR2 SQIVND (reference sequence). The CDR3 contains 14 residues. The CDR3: CASSIGLLNTEAFF. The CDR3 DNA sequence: TGTGCCAGTAGTATAGGACTCTTGAATACTGAAGCTTTCTTT.

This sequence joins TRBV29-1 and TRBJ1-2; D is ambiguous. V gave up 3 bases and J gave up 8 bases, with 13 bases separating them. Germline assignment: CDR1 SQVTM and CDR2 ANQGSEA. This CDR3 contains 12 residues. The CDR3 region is CSVDMGFGGYTF. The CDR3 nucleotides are TGCAGCGTTGATATGGGGTTTGGCGGCTACACCTTC.

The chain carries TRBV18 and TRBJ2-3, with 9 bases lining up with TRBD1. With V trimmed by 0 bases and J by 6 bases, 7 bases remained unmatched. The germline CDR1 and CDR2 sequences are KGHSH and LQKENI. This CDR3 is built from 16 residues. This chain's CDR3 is CASSPPGQGRMDTQYF. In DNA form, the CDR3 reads TGTGCCAGCTCACCACCGGGACAGGGTCGGATGGATACGCAGTATTTT.

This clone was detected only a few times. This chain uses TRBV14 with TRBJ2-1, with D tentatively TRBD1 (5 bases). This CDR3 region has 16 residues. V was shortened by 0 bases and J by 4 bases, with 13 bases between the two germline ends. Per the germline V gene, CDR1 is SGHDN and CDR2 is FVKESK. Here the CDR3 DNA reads TGTGCCAGCAGCCAAGATCCTTCGCAGGGTTACAATGAGCAGTTCTTC. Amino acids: CASSQDPSQGYNEQFF.

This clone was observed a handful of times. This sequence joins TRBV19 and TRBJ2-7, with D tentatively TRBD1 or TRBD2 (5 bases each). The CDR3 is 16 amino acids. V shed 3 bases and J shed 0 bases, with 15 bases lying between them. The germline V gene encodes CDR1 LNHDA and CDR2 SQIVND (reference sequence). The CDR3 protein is CASSIEGQASSYEQYF. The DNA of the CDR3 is TGTGCCAGTAGTATTGAGGGGCAAGCGTCCTCCTACGAGCAGTACTTC. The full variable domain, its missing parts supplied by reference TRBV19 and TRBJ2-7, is DGGITQSPKYLFRKEGQNVTLSCEQNLNHDAMYWYRQDPGQGLRLIYYSQIVNDFQKGDIAEGYSVSREKKESFPLTVTSAQKNPTAFYLCASSIEGQASSYEQYFGPGTRLTVT.

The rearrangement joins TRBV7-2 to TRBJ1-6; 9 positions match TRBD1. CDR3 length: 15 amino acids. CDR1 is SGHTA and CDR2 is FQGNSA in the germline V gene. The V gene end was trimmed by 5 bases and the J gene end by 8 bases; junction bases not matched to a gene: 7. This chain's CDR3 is CASSTTGTGYSPLHF. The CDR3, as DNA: TGTGCCAGCAGCACAACCGGGACAGGGTATTCACCCCTCCACTTT.

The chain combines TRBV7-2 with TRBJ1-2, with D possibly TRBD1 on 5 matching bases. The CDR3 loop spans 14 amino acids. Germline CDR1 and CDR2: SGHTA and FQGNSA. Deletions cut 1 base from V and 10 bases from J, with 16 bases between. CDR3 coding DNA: TGTGCCAGCAGCTTAGGGGGGACCGCTTCCGCCTACACCTTC. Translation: CASSLGGTASAYTF. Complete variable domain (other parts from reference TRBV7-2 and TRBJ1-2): GAGVSQSPSNKVTEKGKDVELRCDPISGHTALYWYRQSLGQGLEFLIYFQGNSAPDKSGLPSDRFSAERTGGSVSTLTIQRTQQEDSAVYLCASSLGGTASAYTFGSGTRLTVV.

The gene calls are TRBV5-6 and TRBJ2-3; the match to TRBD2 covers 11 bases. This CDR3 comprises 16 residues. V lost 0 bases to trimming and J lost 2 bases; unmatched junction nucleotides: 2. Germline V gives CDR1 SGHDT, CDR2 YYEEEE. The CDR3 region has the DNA TGTGCCAGCAGCTTGGAGACTAGCGGGAACACAGATACGCAGTATTTT. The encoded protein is CASSLETSGNTDTQYF.

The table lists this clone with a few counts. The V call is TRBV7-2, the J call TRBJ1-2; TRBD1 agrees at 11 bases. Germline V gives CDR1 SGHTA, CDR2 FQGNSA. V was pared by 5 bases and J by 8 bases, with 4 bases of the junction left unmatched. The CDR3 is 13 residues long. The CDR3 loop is CASSPGQGEGYTF. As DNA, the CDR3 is TGTGCCAGCAGCCCGGGACAGGGGGAGGGCTACACCTTC.

The CDR3 sequence is CASSYRLGASKSRQPQHF. CDR3 coding DNA: TGTGCCAGCAGTTATCGCCTGGGAGCAAGCAAGTCTCGTCAGCCCCAGCATTTT. The J gene is TRBJ1-5, the V gene TRBV28; no definite D call. V lost 4 bases and J 6 bases, leaving 25 bases between the germline ends. The CDR3 runs to 18 residues. Germline CDR1 is MDHEN and CDR2 is SYDVKM. The full variable domain, with the rest looked up from reference TRBV28 and TRBJ1-5, is DVKVTQSSRYLVKRTGEKVFLECVQDMDHENMFWYRQDPGLGLRLIYFSYDVKMKEKGDIPEGYSVSREKKERFSLILESASTNQTSMYLCASSYRLGASKSRQPQHFGDGTRLSIL.